The T cell receptor (beta chain) under discussion was sequenced for a study of Graves' ophthalmopathy and Graves' hyperthyroidism. CDR3 regions of TCR beta were amplified from RNA transcripts. Second-round multiplex PCR came after first-round RT-PCR with HTBI primers. In TCRdb, the multiplex PCR reads were re-called with MiXCR into one record per CDR3 protein. The data contain approximately 700,000 distinct CDR3 sequences, about two fifths of them singletons. Turning to this clonotype: One end of the junction varies from germline; a read error may be responsible.

CDR1 and CDR2 from the germline V gene are ENHRY and SYGVKD. The CDR3 loop spans 17 amino acids. This receptor was obtained from an adult man with Graves' ophthalmopathy. The specimen was peripheral blood. The rearrangement uses TRBV10-3 and TRBJ2-6, with 10 bases that match TRBD1. CDR3 amino acids: CASSQTGGASGANVLTF. The DNA of the CDR3 is TGTGCCAGCAGTCAGACAGGGGGCGCGAGTGGGGCCAACGTCCTGACTTTC.